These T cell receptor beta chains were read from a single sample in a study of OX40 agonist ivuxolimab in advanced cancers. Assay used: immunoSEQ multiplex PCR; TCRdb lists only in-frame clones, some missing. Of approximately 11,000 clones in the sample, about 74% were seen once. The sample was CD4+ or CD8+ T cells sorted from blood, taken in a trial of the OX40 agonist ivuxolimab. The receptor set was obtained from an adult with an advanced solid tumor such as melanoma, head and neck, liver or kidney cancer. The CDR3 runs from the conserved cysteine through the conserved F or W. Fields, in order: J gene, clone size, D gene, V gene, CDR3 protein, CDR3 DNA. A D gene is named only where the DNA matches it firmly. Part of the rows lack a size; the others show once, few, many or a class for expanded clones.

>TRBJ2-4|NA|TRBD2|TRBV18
CASSRLAFIAKNIQYF
TGTGCCAGCTCACGACTAGCGTTTATAGCCAAAAACATTCAGTACTTC
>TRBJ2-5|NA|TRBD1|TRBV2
CASSFRTGAGETQYF
TGTGCCAGCAGTTTTCGGACAGGGGCGGGAGAGACCCAGTACTTC
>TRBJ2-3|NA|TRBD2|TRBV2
CASSEMTSATDTQYF
TGTGCCAGCAGTGAAATGACTAGCGCCACAGATACGCAGTATTTT
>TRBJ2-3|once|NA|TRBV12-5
CASGLANTDTQYF
TGTGCTAGTGGTTTGGCGAACACAGATACGCAGTATTTT
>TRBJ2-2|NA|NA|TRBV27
CASSLTGLGTGELFF
TGTGCCAGCAGTTTAACAGGGTTAGGGACCGGGGAGCTGTTTTTT
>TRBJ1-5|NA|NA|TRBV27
CASSLLGQNQPQHF
TGTGCCAGCAGTTTATTGGGGCAGAATCAGCCCCAGCATTTT
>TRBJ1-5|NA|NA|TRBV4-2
CASSQEDRNQPQHF
TGTGCCAGCAGCCAAGAAGACCGCAATCAGCCCCAGCATTTT
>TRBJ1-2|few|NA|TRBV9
CASSVEEGLQGYTF
TGTGCCAGCAGCGTAGAGGAAGGGCTTCAGGGCTACACCTTC
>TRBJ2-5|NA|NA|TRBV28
CASSSPPTGHGRETQYF
TGTGCCAGCAGTTCCCCTCCGACGGGCCATGGGCGAGAGACCCAGTACTTC
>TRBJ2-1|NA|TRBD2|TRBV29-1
CSVEKLAGEFF
TGCAGCGTTGAAAAACTAGCGGGGGAGTTCTTC
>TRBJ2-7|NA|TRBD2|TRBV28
CASSSPRLAGVDEQYF
TGTGCCAGCAGTTCCCCCCGACTGGCGGGAGTCGACGAGCAGTACTTC
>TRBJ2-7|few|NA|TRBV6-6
CASSYFSSGQEQYF
TGTGCCAGCAGTTACTTTTCGTCAGGACAAGAGCAGTACTTC
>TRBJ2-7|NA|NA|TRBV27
CASSLSVGSHEQYF
TGTGCCAGCAGTTTATCGGTGGGGTCGCACGAGCAGTACTTC
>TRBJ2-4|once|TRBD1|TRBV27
CASSFLGGGPQNIQYF
TGTGCCAGCAGTTTTTTAGGGGGCGGTCCCCAAAACATTCAGTACTTC
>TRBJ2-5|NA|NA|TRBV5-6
CASSLGPGTHQETQYF
TGTGCCAGCAGCTTGGGTCCAGGGACTCATCAAGAGACCCAGTACTTC
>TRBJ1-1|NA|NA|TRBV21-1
CASSKAGRLNTEAFF
TGTGCCAGCAGCAAAGCGGGACGGTTGAACACTGAAGCTTTCTTT
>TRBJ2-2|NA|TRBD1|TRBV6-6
CASRIGQGWTGELFF
TGTGCCAGCAGGATCGGACAGGGTTGGACCGGGGAGCTGTTTTTT
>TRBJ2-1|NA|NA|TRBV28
CAGESEGEQFF
TGTGCCGGGGAGAGCGAAGGTGAGCAGTTCTTC
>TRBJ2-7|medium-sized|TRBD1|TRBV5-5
CASSPGTGGYEQYF
TGTGCCAGCAGCCCCGGGACAGGGGGCTACGAGCAGTACTTC
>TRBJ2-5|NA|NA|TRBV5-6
CASSWTDRQETQYF
TGTGCCAGCAGCTGGACCGACAGACAAGAGACCCAGTACTTC
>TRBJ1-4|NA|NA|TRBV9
CASSVEGQGGKLFF
TGTGCCAGCAGCGTAGAGGGGCAGGGCGGAAAACTGTTTTTT
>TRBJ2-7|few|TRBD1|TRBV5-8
CASSDPGQGFLGEQYF
TGTGCCAGCAGCGACCCGGGACAGGGCTTTTTGGGCGAGCAGTACTTC